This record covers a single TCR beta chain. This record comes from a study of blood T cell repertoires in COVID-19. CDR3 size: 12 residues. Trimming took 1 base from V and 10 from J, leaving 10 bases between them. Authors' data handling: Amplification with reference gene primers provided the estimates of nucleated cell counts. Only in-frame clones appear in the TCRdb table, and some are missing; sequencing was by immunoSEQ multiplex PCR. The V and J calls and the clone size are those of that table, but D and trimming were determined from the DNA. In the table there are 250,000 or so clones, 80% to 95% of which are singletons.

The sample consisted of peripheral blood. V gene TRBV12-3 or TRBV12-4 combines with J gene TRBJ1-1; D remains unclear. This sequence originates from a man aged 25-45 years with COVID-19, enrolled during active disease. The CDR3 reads CASSLDQDGAFF. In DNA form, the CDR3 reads TGTGCCAGCAGTTTAGACCAGGATGGAGCTTTCTTT.